Below, one T cell receptor beta chain is given with its context. PCR was performed a second time for roughly 6 to 12 cycles using a sample-barcoded 5' primer and a J-beta primer mix. TCRdb itself ran the 5' RACE reads through MiXCR, one entry per CDR3 protein. The table shows approximately 580,000 distinct CDR3 sequences, with around 24% occurring only once. The germline V gene encodes CDR1 MNHNY and CDR2 SVGAGI (reference sequence). Trimming stripped 6 bases from V and 1 base from J, with 19 bases between. This CDR3 is built from 16 residues. This entry comes from a study of blood T cells in healthy people across ages. These data also featured in a second study, about T cells of mothers and their children. That source notes: Reverse transcription into cDNA received all extracted RNA, at approximately 1.4 ug per 15 ul.

This receptor was obtained from a boy under 18 in good health. The source material was blood. The chain links TRBV6-6 to TRBJ2-7; TRBD1 is a possible D gene (5 bases). For the CDR3, the DNA is TGTGCCAGCAGCCGGACAAGGCAGGGTGTTTCCTACGAGCAGTACTTC. This encodes CASSRTRQGVSYEQYF.